This T cell receptor (beta chain) stems from a study of blood T cells in healthy people across ages. Then a second PCR, running roughly 6 to 11 cycles, was carried out with a sample-barcoded 5' primer and a J-beta primer mix. TCRdb re-analysed the 5' RACE reads in MiXCR, keeping a single row per CDR3 protein. The table shows hundreds of thousands of distinct CDR3 sequences, with approximately 25% occurring only once. Every donor contributed roughly 10 milliliters of peripheral blood by blood draw. This clonotype was seen only a few times. In germline, CDR1 is LNHDA, CDR2 SQIVND (reference sequence). V was clipped by 7 bases and J by 0 bases, with 7 bases between them. This CDR3 has 13 amino acids. These data also formed part of another study, on T cells of mothers and their children. As that study records: The yield was over 8 million TCR beta CDR3 reads from each mother and around 2.9 million from each child.

The TCR originated in a boy under 18 in good health. The chain recombines TRBV19 with TRBJ2-1; a weak D match, TRBD2 (5 bases). The material sequenced was blood. The CDR3 reads CASTEASYNEQFF. DNA for the CDR3: TGTGCCAGTACGGAGGCCTCCTACAATGAGCAGTTCTTC.